Following are 27 T cell receptor beta chains from one sample sequenced in a study of cytomegalovirus exposure and HLA in healthy donors. The PCR contained 60 Vbeta and 13 Jbeta primers. Generated by immunoSEQ multiplex PCR, the TCRdb table keeps only in-frame clones and is missing some. The repertoire holds some 40,000 clones, with 53% as singletons. The sample taken for sequencing was PBMCs. The receptors were gathered from a woman aged 40 to 50 in good health and CMV-seropositive.

This clone came up a few times. The chain links TRBV27 to TRBJ2-3; D ambiguous. This CDR3 has 12 residues. Germline loops: CDR1 MNHEY, CDR2 SMNVEV (reference sequence). The V gene lost 6 bases and the J gene lost 6 bases, with 10 bases spanning the gap. CDR3 DNA sequence: TGTGCCAGCAGATTTTCCGCGGATACGCAGTATTTT. It is translated as CASRFSADTQYF.

This clone was seen once. The CDR3 DNA sequence: TGTGCCACCAGCAGAGATCCGGGGGGCAATCAGCCCCAGCATTTT. This encodes CATSRDPGGNQPQHF. The chain couples TRBV15 to TRBJ1-5; tentatively, D is TRBD1 (5 bases). This CDR3 contains 15 residues. Germline V gene sequence: CDR1 LNHNV, CDR2 YYDKDF (reference sequence). Deletions cut 0 bases from V and 2 bases from J, with 8 bases between.

This clone was detected a few times. The sample contains more than one DNA sequence encoding this CDR3. The chain links TRBV6-4 to TRBJ2-3; 8 bases align to TRBD2. V gave up 3 bases and J gave up 1 base; unmatched junction bases: 0. CDR1 and CDR2 from the germline V gene are MRHNA and SNTAGT. The CDR3 is made up of 14 amino acids. The CDR3 loop is CASSEAGGTDTQYF. In DNA, the CDR3 is TGTGCCAGCAGTGAAGCGGGGGGCACAGATACGCAGTATTTT.

The chain carries TRBV19 and TRBJ2-5; weak D call: TRBD1 (5 bases). V lost 6 bases and J lost 5, with 10 bases in between. Germline V CDR1 and CDR2: LNHDA, SQIVND (reference sequence). This CDR3 contains 12 residues. CDR3 in DNA: TGTGCCAGTAGAGGGGCGAGGGAGACCCAGTACTTC. This codes for CASRGARETQYF.

This clone was seen only a few times. The chain recombines TRBV2 with TRBJ2-3; 7 positions match TRBD1. This CDR3 is 16 amino acids long. Germline CDR1 reads SNHLY; CDR2 reads FYNNEI. V was clipped by 7 bases and J by 3 bases; unmatched bases: 13. The CDR3 sequence is CASTVRAGGRTDTQYF. DNA for the CDR3: TGTGCCAGCACCGTGAGGGCAGGGGGACGAACAGATACGCAGTATTTT.

The gene calls are TRBV29-1 and TRBJ1-1; D possibly corresponds to TRBD1 (5 bases). This CDR3 has 12 residues. The germline V gene encodes CDR1 SQVTM and CDR2 ANQGSEA. The CDR3 nucleotides are TGCAGTCTGAAGAATCGGGGGACTGAAGCTTTCTTT. Protein product: CSLKNRGTEAFF.

V gene TRBV5-8 combines with J gene TRBJ2-6; D is uncertain. V lost 2 bases, J lost 0 bases, and 6 bases lay in between. CDR3 length: 15 residues. The germline V gene encodes CDR1 SGHTS and CDR2 YDEGEE. In nucleotides, the CDR3 is TGTGCCAGCAGCTTACAGTACTCTGGGGCCAACGTCCTGACTTTC. Protein product: CASSLQYSGANVLTF.

This clone has just a few counts. The chain joins TRBV9 to TRBJ1-2; D is undetermined. V dropped 0 bases and J dropped 0 bases, with 6 bases sitting between them. The CDR3 extends over 14 amino acids. Germline V gene sequence: CDR1 SGDLS, CDR2 YYNGEE. The CDR3 sequence: CASSVDETNYGYTF. The CDR3 bases are TGTGCCAGCAGCGTAGACGAGACTAACTATGGCTACACCTTC. The full variable domain, completed using reference TRBV9 and TRBJ1-2, is DSGVTQTPKHLITATGQRVTLRCSPRSGDLSVYWYQQSLDQGLQFLIQYYNGEERAKGNILERFSAQQFPDLHSELNLSSLELGDSALYFCASSVDETNYGYTFGSGTRLTVV.

This clone was found a few times. The chain recombines TRBV7-3 with TRBJ2-3, with D perhaps matching TRBD1 (6 bases). With 6 bases removed from V and 6 bases from J, the gap between germline ends came to 13 bases. Germline CDR1 SGHTA, CDR2 FQGTGA. The CDR3 loop spans 13 amino acids. The CDR3 DNA sequence: TGTGCCAGCAGGTCGGGGACACGGGATACGCAGTATTTT. This translates into CASRSGTRDTQYF. The variable domain in full, with the rest retrieved from reference TRBV7-3 and TRBJ2-3, is GAGVSQTPSNKVTEKGKYVELRCDPISGHTALYWYRQSLGQGPEFLIYFQGTGAADDSGLPNDRFFAVRPEGSVSTLKIQRTERGDSAVYLCASRSGTRDTQYFGPGTRLTVL.

The CDR3 sequence: CASSLGAGGPETQYF. The DNA of the CDR3 is TGTGCCAGCAGCTTAGGAGCGGGGGGGCCGGAGACCCAGTACTTC. The V call is TRBV13, the J call TRBJ2-5; 10 nucleotides line up with TRBD2. Trimming at V came to 0 bases and at J to 5 bases, leaving 3 bases not matched to a gene. The CDR3 covers 15 residues. Germline values: CDR1 PRHDT, CDR2 FYEKMQ (reference sequence).

This sequence joins TRBV6-6 and TRBJ1-6; the D is unclear. The CDR3 spans 14 residues. V dropped 8 bases and J dropped 0 bases, with 8 bases sitting between them. The germline CDR1 and CDR2 sequences are MNHNY and SVGAGI (reference sequence). This chain's CDR3 is CASRQSSYNSPLHF. DNA of the CDR3: TGTGCCAGCCGACAAAGCTCCTATAATTCACCCCTCCACTTT.

The CDR3 spells CASSLESGGHDGYTF. DNA for the CDR3: TGCGCCAGCAGCTTGGAGAGTGGAGGTCACGATGGCTACACCTTC. V gene TRBV5-1 combines with J gene TRBJ1-2; D is unclear. CDR3 length: 15 amino acids. The V end was cut by 0 bases, the J end by 6 bases, with 15 bases between. Germline V gives CDR1 SGHRS, CDR2 YFSETQ. Together with reference TRBV5-1 and TRBJ1-2, the CDR3 gives the full variable domain: KAGVTQTPRYLIKTRGQQVTLSCSPISGHRSVSWYQQTPGQGLQFLFEYFSETQRNKGNFPGRFSGRQFSNSRSEMNVSTLELGDSALYLCASSLESGGHDGYTFGSGTRLTVV.

There are a few counts of this clone. V and J are TRBV19 and TRBJ2-3; a weak D match, TRBD1 (5 bases). V was trimmed by 6 bases and J by 7 bases, leaving 11 bases between them. The CDR3 runs to 12 residues. The germline CDR1 and CDR2 sequences are LNHDA and SQIVND (reference sequence). The CDR3 region is CASSQGANTQYF. Here the CDR3 DNA reads TGTGCCAGTAGCCAAGGGGCAAATACGCAGTATTTT.

The V gene is TRBV27, the J gene TRBJ2-1, with D tentatively TRBD2 (6 bases). There are 13 residues in the CDR3. From germline, CDR1 is MNHEY and CDR2 SMNVEV (reference sequence). The germline V and J ends were trimmed by 7 bases and 5 bases, with 12 bases remaining between them. DNA for the CDR3: TGTGCCAGCACGACGGAGGGCAACAATGAGCAGTTCTTC. Amino acid sequence: CASTTEGNNEQFF.

This clone has only one observation. The CDR3 here is CASSLGAGWDEQFF. The DNA for the CDR3 is TGTGCCAGCAGCTTAGGAGCAGGTTGGGATGAGCAGTTCTTC. The chain uses TRBV11-3 and TRBJ2-1; D ambiguous. Trimming pared 1 base from V and 8 bases from J, leaving 12 bases between. Germline V gene sequence: CDR1 SGHNT, CDR2 YENEEA. The CDR3 loop spans 14 amino acids.

This clone has only a few counts. CDR3 DNA: TGTGCCAGCAGGCCGGCAGGGGACGAGCAGTACTTC. It is translated as CASRPAGDEQYF. The J gene is TRBJ2-7, the V gene TRBV28; tentative D call: TRBD1 (6 bases). CDR3 length: 12 residues. CDR1 is MDHEN, CDR2 SYDVKM, per germline. V was shortened by 6 bases and J by 5 bases, with 11 bases between the two germline ends.

Only one count was recorded for this clone. The chain joins TRBV11-2 to TRBJ1-2; perhaps TRBD1 as D (5 bases). Per germline, CDR1 SGHAT and CDR2 FQNNGV. The CDR3 consists of 14 residues. Trimming shortened V by 1 base and J by 2 bases, and 8 bases separated the two germline ends. This chain's CDR3 is CASSLGQGNYGYTF. The CDR3 region has the DNA TGTGCCAGCAGCTTAGGGCAGGGAAACTATGGCTACACCTTC.

The chain combines TRBV18 with TRBJ1-6; D remains unclear. The CDR3 has 17 amino acids. Germline lookup yields CDR1 KGHSH and CDR2 LQKENI. V gave up 6 bases and J gave up 5 bases, with 20 bases separating them. CDR3 in DNA: TGTGCCAGCTCGCTGTTTGAGGCCCGGATTAATAATTCACCCCTCCACTTT. It encodes CASSLFEARINNSPLHF.

The chain joins TRBV7-3 to TRBJ2-1; maybe TRBD2 (6 bases). The CDR3 totals 14 residues. CDR1 is SGHTA and CDR2 is FQGTGA in the germline V gene. Trimming removed 5 bases at V and 9 bases at J, with 17 bases between. The CDR3 region is CASSPSPRDFEQFF. In DNA, the CDR3 is TGTGCCAGCAGCCCCTCGCCGCGGGATTTTGAGCAGTTCTTC.

This clone is labeled medium-sized. The J gene is TRBJ2-3, the V gene TRBV4-2, with 8 bases fitting TRBD2. The V segment lost 0 bases and the J segment 4 bases; nucleotides outside the gene matches: 6. CDR1 and CDR2 from the germline V gene are LGHNA and YNFKEQ. The CDR3 totals 16 residues. The CDR3, as DNA: TGTGCCAGCAGCCAAGATGCTGGCGGGGGGTCAGATACGCAGTATTTT. Protein sequence: CASSQDAGGGSDTQYF.

The V and J genes are TRBV7-9 and TRBJ2-7; D perhaps matches TRBD1 (7 bases). This CDR3 is built from 15 residues. Germline V lookup: CDR1 SEHNR, CDR2 FQNEAQ (reference sequence). Deletions cut 6 bases from V and 3 bases from J, with 18 bases between. The CDR3 sequence: CASSSGGGTNYEQYF. The CDR3 bases are TGTGCCAGCAGTTCCGGAGGGGGCACCAACTACGAGCAGTACTTC.

This clone showed up just a few times. This sequence joins TRBV28 and TRBJ1-2, with a possible D match to TRBD1 (5 bases). The V gene lost 2 bases and the J gene lost 4 bases, with 8 bases spanning the gap. CDR1 MDHEN and CDR2 SYDVKM come from the germline V gene. This CDR3 is 13 amino acids long. Here the CDR3 reads CASSLQGSYGYTF. CDR3 in DNA: TGTGCCAGCAGTTTACAGGGTTCCTATGGCTACACCTTC.

This clone was seen more than once but under ten times. The gene calls are TRBV10-3 and TRBJ1-4; unclear D gene. The V gene lost 4 bases and the J gene lost 8 bases, with 11 bases spanning the gap. Germline CDR1 reads ENHRY; CDR2 reads SYGVKD. This CDR3 region has 13 residues. The CDR3 bases are TGTGCCATCAGTGCTATCGGGGAGGAAAAACTGTTTTTT. Protein sequence: CAISAIGEEKLFF.

The rearrangement joins TRBV2 to TRBJ2-7; no clear D gene. Trimming cost V 2 bases and J 3 bases, with 2 bases left between them. Germline lookup yields CDR1 SNHLY and CDR2 FYNNEI. The CDR3 covers 11 residues. The CDR3 reads CASSEYYEQYF. DNA for the CDR3: TGTGCCAGCAGTGAATACTACGAGCAGTACTTC.

The rearrangement links TRBV7-3 to TRBJ1-1, with D possibly being TRBD1 (6 bases). Trimming left V 1 base short and J 9 bases short, with 15 bases between. This CDR3 has 14 residues. Germline V gene data show CDR1 as SGHTA and CDR2 as FQGTGA. In nucleotides, the CDR3 is TGTGCCAGCAGCTTAAGCGGAGGAGACAGGAAAGCTTTCTTT. Amino acids: CASSLSGGDRKAFF.

This clone was seen a single time. The V gene is TRBV7-9, the J gene TRBJ1-6, with 12 bases lining up with TRBD1. This CDR3 region has 16 residues. The germline CDR1 and CDR2 sequences are SEHNR and FQNEAQ (reference sequence). The trim removed 5 bases at V and 12 bases at J, leaving 11 bases unmatched. The CDR3 region has the DNA TGTGCCAGCAGCACCCGAGCCGGGACAGGGGGCTTACCCCTCCACTTT. Translation gives CASSTRAGTGGLPLHF.

This chain connects TRBV10-3 to TRBJ2-5, with 11 bases that match TRBD2. The CDR3 extends over 16 amino acids. In germline, CDR1 is ENHRY, CDR2 SYGVKD. The V and J ends lost 5 bases and 7 bases, in that order; junction bases with no gene match: 12. The CDR3 is CAISQTGTSGTGTQYF. CDR3 nucleotides: TGTGCCATCAGTCAAACCGGGACTAGCGGAACCGGGACCCAGTACTTC.